The clone carrying this TCR beta chain has a count of ten or more. Its antigen remains unknown. The sample originates from a study of T-cell memory formation after mild COVID-19. Study-wide findings and caveats: Pre-infection memory carried some responding clones, suggesting that cross-reactive memory joined.

TCRdb processed the 5' RACE reads anew with MiXCR; each CDR3 protein has one entry. Of roughly 500,000 distinct CDR3 sequences listed, roughly 21% were seen once; the top ten hold about 12%. Germline V gene sequence: CDR1 SEHNR, CDR2 FQNEAQ (reference sequence). The V end lost 4 bases, the J end lost 5 bases, and 9 bases lay between the germline ends. This CDR3 has 13 amino acids. The sample comprised PBMCs or a T cell subset sorted from them (not recorded which). This sequence was found in an adult woman who had mild COVID-19 (a few samples of this study predate the infection). Cell type and time point are not known. The chain is built from TRBV7-9 and TRBJ2-1; D unresolved. CDR3 in DNA: TGTGCCAGCAGCTCGCCCCCGCACAATGAGCAGTTCTTC. Translating it yields CASSSPPHNEQFF.